The 29 T cell receptor beta chains below all came from one sample that was sequenced in a study of OX40 agonist ivuxolimab in advanced cancers. Libraries were made using the immunoSEQ multiplex PCR assay. The immuneACCESS repertoire file appears here via TCRdb, limited to in-frame rearrangements. These files lack a portion of the clones; in checked studies, under half of the deficit traces to unresolved V genes, and the cause of the others is not known. Here the sample has tens of thousands of clones; over 70% occur a single time. The ten top clones hold 20% to 30% of the sample. The sample was CD4+ or CD8+ T cells sorted from blood, taken in a trial of the OX40 agonist ivuxolimab. These receptors all stem from an adult with an advanced solid tumor such as melanoma, head and neck, liver or kidney cancer.

With regard to this clone: It is likely a read error, because the conserved phenylalanine at the end of the CDR3 is missing. The DNA is left out, because the CDR3 cannot be placed on it with certainty; the CDR3 is given as TCRdb lists it. The chain carries TRBV2 and TRBJ2-7; the DNA was not used to check the table's D call, TRBD2. Germline assignment: CDR1 SNHLY and CDR2 FYNNEI. Inclusive of both ends, the CDR3 amounts to 11 amino acids. CDR3 in amino acids: CASSEGTWTAG.

V gene TRBV29-1 combines with J gene TRBJ1-2, with D tentatively TRBD1 (6 bases). The V end lost 5 bases, the J end lost 6 bases, and 13 bases lay between the germline ends. The CDR3 contains 12 residues. Per germline, CDR1 SQVTM and CDR2 ANQGSEA. The CDR3, as DNA: TGCAGCGTTTTCTTGACAGGAGATGGCTACACCTTC. Protein sequence: CSVFLTGDGYTF.

This clone occurred a few times. V usage is TRBV6-6 and J usage is TRBJ2-1, with 9 bases matching TRBD2. The V segment lost 2 bases and the J segment 10 bases; nucleotides outside the gene matches: 9. The CDR3 extends over 15 amino acids. The germline CDR1 and CDR2 sequences are MNHNY and SVGAGI (reference sequence). CDR3 sequence (DNA): TGTGCCAGCAGTTACCCCCAGCGGGGGGCCGGGGAGCAGTTCTTC. Translating gives CASSYPQRGAGEQFF.

This clone has more than one count but fewer than ten. The gene calls are TRBV7-7 and TRBJ2-5; D possibly matches TRBD1 or TRBD2 (5 bases each). The length of the CDR3 is 14 residues. CDR1 and CDR2 from the germline V gene are SSHAT and FNYEAQ (reference sequence). The V end was cut by 4 bases, the J end by 5 bases, with 14 bases between. CDR3 DNA: TGTGCCAGCAGCTCCAGCGGACATGGGGAGACCCAGTACTTC. It encodes CASSSSGHGETQYF.

The gene calls are TRBV29-1 and TRBJ2-2; D gene ambiguous. Trimming took off 6 bases at V and 1 base at J, with 9 bases between the two ends. The CDR3 length is 13 residues. Germline values: CDR1 SQVTM, CDR2 ANQGSEA. The CDR3 protein is CSVPTLNTGELFF. The CDR3 nucleotides are TGCAGCGTCCCGACTCTGAACACCGGGGAGCTGTTTTTT.

This sequence joins TRBV4-1 and TRBJ1-3; 9 nucleotides line up with TRBD1. The V segment lost 3 bases and the J segment 0 bases; nucleotides outside the gene matches: 6. Germline V lookup: CDR1 MGHRA, CDR2 YSYEKL. CDR3 length: 17 residues. CDR3 DNA sequence: TGCGCCAGCAGCCAGAGAACGGGACAGGGCTCTGGAAACACCATATATTTT. It is translated as CASSQRTGQGSGNTIYF.

The V gene is TRBV5-4, the J gene TRBJ2-1; a weak D match, TRBD1 (6 bases). With 5 bases removed from V and 7 bases from J, the gap between germline ends came to 16 bases. This CDR3 spans 14 amino acids. CDR1 is SGHNT, CDR2 YYREEE, per germline (reference sequence). DNA for the CDR3: TGTGCCAGCAGTAATTGGCAGGGGTATAATGAGCAGTTCTTC. Translation: CASSNWQGYNEQFF.

This chain uses TRBV28 with TRBJ1-1; a possible D gene is TRBD1 (6 bases). The V end was cut by 11 bases, the J end by 0 bases, with 13 bases between. Germline values: CDR1 MDHEN, CDR2 SYDVKM. The CDR3 spans 13 residues. CDR3: CAASGTLNTEAFF. DNA of the CDR3: TGTGCCGCCTCCGGGACACTGAACACTGAAGCTTTCTTT.

This chain connects TRBV21-1 to TRBJ1-4; the tabulated D call, TRBD1, remains unverified against the DNA. TRBV21-1 is deemed a pseudogene. The CDR3 covers 17 residues. The CDR3 loop reads CASHERRLQGTNEKLFF. The CDR3 DNA is TGTGCCAGCCACGAACGGAGACTACAGGGGACTAATGAAAAACTGTTTTTT.

This chain links TRBV20-1 with TRBJ2-1; D gene uncertain. V lost 1 base and J lost 6, with 4 bases in between. Germline V lookup: CDR1 DFQATT, CDR2 SNEGSKA (reference sequence). This CDR3 has 11 residues. The CDR3 DNA is TGCAGTGCTAGAGTGTCCAATGAGCAGTTCTTC. It encodes CSARVSNEQFF.

This clone was seen only a few times. J is TRBJ2-7 and V is TRBV9; 7 nucleotides align to TRBD1. The ends lost 0 bases at V and 3 bases at J; junction bases unmatched: 9. Per the germline V gene, CDR1 is SGDLS and CDR2 is YYNGEE. This CDR3 contains 16 residues. CDR3 protein: CASSVGEGALVYEQYF. The DNA of the CDR3 is TGTGCCAGCAGCGTAGGTGAGGGGGCACTAGTCTACGAGCAGTACTTC.

The chain uses TRBV6-5 and TRBJ2-1; TRBD2 matches 7 bases. The ends lost 2 bases at V and 4 bases at J; junction bases unmatched: 5. Germline V gene sequence: CDR1 MNHEY, CDR2 SVGAGI. The CDR3 is made up of 15 amino acids. CDR3 loop: CASSYGGSVYNEQFF. In DNA form, the CDR3 reads TGTGCCAGCAGTTACGGCGGGAGTGTGTACAATGAGCAGTTCTTC.

V gene TRBV7-2 combines with J gene TRBJ1-1; perhaps TRBD1 as D (5 bases). The germline CDR1 and CDR2 sequences are SGHTA and FQGNSA. This CDR3 spans 13 amino acids. Trimming cost V 1 base and J 5 bases, with 8 bases left between them. In DNA, the CDR3 is TGTGCCAGCAGCTTAGGAGGGACGACTGAAGCTTTCTTT. Protein product: CASSLGGTTEAFF.

This clone showed up just a few times. The rearrangement joins TRBV19 to TRBJ2-7; D is tentatively TRBD1 or TRBD2 (5 bases each). V dropped 4 bases and J dropped 3 bases, with 13 bases sitting between them. Per germline, CDR1 LNHDA and CDR2 SQIVND (reference sequence). The CDR3 totals 14 residues. CDR3: CASSTTGTNYEQYF. The CDR3 DNA is TGTGCCAGTAGTACCACCGGGACCAACTACGAGCAGTACTTC.

This chain uses TRBV9 with TRBJ2-7; D is perhaps TRBD2 (6 bases). Germline V lookup: CDR1 SGDLS, CDR2 YYNGEE. The CDR3 consists of 13 residues. V lost 3 bases, J lost 4 bases, and 11 bases lay in between. For the CDR3, the DNA is TGTGCCAGCAGCGCAGGAGGGGAATACGAGCAGTACTTC. Protein sequence: CASSAGGEYEQYF.

The gene calls are TRBV4-2 and TRBJ2-7; possible D gene TRBD2, 5 bases. From germline, CDR1 is LGHNA and CDR2 YNFKEQ. Trimming shortened V by 1 base and J by 2 bases, and 12 bases separated the two germline ends. The CDR3 is 15 residues long. The DNA for the CDR3 is TGTGCCAGCAGCCAAGGTCCGGGGAGAACCTACGAGCAGTACTTC. Translation: CASSQGPGRTYEQYF.

The sample holds a few counts of this clone. This chain uses TRBV27 with TRBJ2-7, with D tentatively TRBD2 (6 bases). Germline V gene lookup returns CDR1 MNHEY and CDR2 SMNVEV (reference sequence). V dropped 5 bases and J dropped 0 bases, with 14 bases sitting between them. The CDR3 sequence is 15 residues long. CDR3: CASSAGRGLSYEQYF. The CDR3 DNA is TGTGCCAGCAGTGCTGGGCGGGGTCTCTCCTACGAGCAGTACTTC.

CDR3 DNA sequence: TGTGCCAGCACAGATTTTGAGGGCTCCTACAATGAGCAGTTCTTC. Amino acid sequence: CASTDFEGSYNEQFF. The chain combines TRBV19 with TRBJ2-1, with a weak D call TRBD2 (5 bases). Germline CDR1 LNHDA, CDR2 SQIVND (reference sequence). The CDR3 is 15 residues long. The germline V and J ends were trimmed by 9 bases and 0 bases, with 15 bases remaining between them.

This clone has only a few counts. V is TRBV5-4 and J is TRBJ1-1; D unclear. Per germline, CDR1 SGHNT and CDR2 YYREEE (reference sequence). This CDR3 contains 16 residues. The V and J ends lost 1 base and 3 bases respectively, with 16 bases between them. The CDR3 DNA reads as TGTGCCAGCAGCTTGAGAGGGCGCGGTATGGACACTGAAGCTTTCTTT. Its translation: CASSLRGRGMDTEAFF.

A few counts support this clone. V is TRBV28 and J is TRBJ2-1; no firm D call. The CDR3 covers 11 residues. CDR1 is MDHEN, CDR2 SYDVKM, per germline. V lost 7 bases to trimming and J lost 4 bases, with 5 bases between them. The CDR3 sequence: CASMGYNEQFF. The CDR3 nucleotides read TGTGCCAGCATGGGGTACAATGAGCAGTTCTTC.

The chain carries TRBV19 and TRBJ1-5, with D maybe TRBD1 (6 bases). This CDR3 has 14 amino acids. CDR1 and CDR2 from the germline V gene are LNHDA and SQIVND (reference sequence). V lost 4 bases to trimming and J lost 3 bases, with 10 bases between them. CDR3 sequence: CASSKWTANQPQHF. CDR3 in DNA: TGTGCCAGTAGTAAATGGACAGCCAATCAGCCCCAGCATTTT. The entire variable domain, with the rest obtained from reference TRBV19 and TRBJ1-5, is as follows: DGGITQSPKYLFRKEGQNVTLSCEQNLNHDAMYWYRQDPGQGLRLIYYSQIVNDFQKGDIAEGYSVSREKKESFPLTVTSAQKNPTAFYLCASSKWTANQPQHFGDGTRLSIL.

This chain links TRBV15 with TRBJ2-5, with D tentatively TRBD1 (6 bases). Germline V CDR1 and CDR2: LNHNV, YYDKDF (reference sequence). CDR3 length: 16 amino acids. V was cut by 0 bases and J by 2 bases, with 13 bases left in between. Written as DNA, the CDR3 is TGTGCCACCAGCAGAGACAACAGGGAGATACAAGAGACCCAGTACTTC. It encodes CATSRDNREIQETQYF. Full variable domain (outside the CDR3, taken from reference TRBV15 and TRBJ2-5): DAMVIQNPRYQVTQFGKPVTLSCSQTLNHNVMYWYQQKSSQAPKLLFHYYDKDFNNEADTPDNFQSRRPNTSFCFLDIRSPGLGDTAMYLCATSRDNREIQETQYFGPGTRLLVL.

This clone was seen once. The rearrangement joins TRBV11-2 to TRBJ2-7; 7 nucleotides agree with TRBD2. The CDR3 loop spans 13 amino acids. CDR1 and CDR2 from the germline V gene are SGHAT and FQNNGV. V was pared by 1 base and J by 5 bases, with 2 bases of the junction left unmatched. The CDR3 coding sequence is TGTGCCAGCAGCTTAGGGGGGGGGAACGAGCAGTACTTC. It is translated as CASSLGGGNEQYF.

The chain employs TRBV9 and TRBJ2-1; D ambiguous. The V gene lost 1 base and the J gene lost 10 bases, with 9 bases spanning the gap. This CDR3 comprises 12 residues. Germline V gene sequence: CDR1 SGDLS, CDR2 YYNGEE. The CDR3 DNA reads as TGTGCCAGCAGCGTAACGGCAGGAGAGCAGTTCTTC. This encodes CASSVTAGEQFF.

V usage is TRBV7-6 and J usage is TRBJ2-2; no reliable D call. Trimming cost V 3 bases and J 7 bases, with 6 bases left between them. CDR3 length: 12 amino acids. CDR1 and CDR2 (germline): SGHVS, FNYEAQ. CDR3 DNA sequence: TGTGCCAGCAGCTTTGTCGGCGGGGAGCTGTTTTTT. It is translated as CASSFVGGELFF.

This chain links TRBV25-1 with TRBJ1-1, with TRBD1 matching over 7 bases. From germline, CDR1 is MGHDK and CDR2 SYGVNS. The CDR3 contains 13 residues. V was pared by 7 bases and J by 6 bases, with 8 bases of the junction left unmatched. The CDR3 spells CASKRGGGSEAFF. CDR3 DNA: TGTGCCAGCAAAAGAGGGGGCGGGTCTGAAGCTTTCTTT.

This clone occurred once. The chain is built from TRBV13 and TRBJ2-7; 9 positions agree with TRBD2. There are 18 residues in the CDR3. Losses at the gene ends were 1 base for V and 0 bases for J; bases not matched to a gene: 10. CDR1 PRHDT and CDR2 FYEKMQ come from the germline V gene (reference sequence). CDR3 nucleotide sequence: TGTGCCAGCAGCTTAGCCCTAGCGGGGCAAGACTCCTCCTACGAGCAGTACTTC. Translating it yields CASSLALAGQDSSYEQYF.

This clone was counted only a few times. The rearrangement uses TRBV4-1 and TRBJ1-1, with TRBD1 matching over 8 bases. Trimming removed 0 bases from V and 5 bases from J; junction bases left unmatched: 5. This CDR3 has 15 amino acids. The germline CDR1 and CDR2 sequences are MGHRA and YSYEKL. The CDR3 region has the DNA TGCGCCAGCAGCCAAGATTTAACAGGGGGGACTGAAGCTTTCTTT. Protein: CASSQDLTGGTEAFF.

This sequence joins TRBV6-5 and TRBJ2-7; 7 nucleotides agree with TRBD1. The V gene end was trimmed by 5 bases and the J gene end by 4 bases; junction bases not matched to a gene: 8. Germline V gene data show CDR1 as MNHEY and CDR2 as SVGAGI. The CDR3 is made up of 14 amino acids. CDR3 sequence: CASSLRDRPYEQYF. The CDR3 DNA reads TGTGCCAGCAGTCTCCGGGACAGACCGTACGAGCAGTACTTC.